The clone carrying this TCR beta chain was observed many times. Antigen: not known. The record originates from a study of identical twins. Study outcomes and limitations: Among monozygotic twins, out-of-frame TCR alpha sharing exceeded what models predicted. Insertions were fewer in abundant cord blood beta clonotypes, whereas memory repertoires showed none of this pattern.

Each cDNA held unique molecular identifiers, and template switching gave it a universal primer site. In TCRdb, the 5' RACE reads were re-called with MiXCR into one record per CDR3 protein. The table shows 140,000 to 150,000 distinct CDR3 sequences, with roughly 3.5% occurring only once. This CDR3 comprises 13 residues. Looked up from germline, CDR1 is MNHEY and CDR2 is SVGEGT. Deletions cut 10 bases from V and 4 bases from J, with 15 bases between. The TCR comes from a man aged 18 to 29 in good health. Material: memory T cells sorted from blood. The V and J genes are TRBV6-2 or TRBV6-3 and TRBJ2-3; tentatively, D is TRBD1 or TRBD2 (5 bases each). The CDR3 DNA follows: TGTGCCACCTCGGGCCGAGGGGCAGATACGCAGTATTTT. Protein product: CATSGRGADTQYF.